The clone carrying this TCR beta chain showed up many times. Investigators amplified TCR beta CDR3 regions from RNA transcripts. RT-PCR in the first round used HTBI primers; a second-round multiplex PCR followed. TCRdb re-derived calls from the multiplex PCR reads in MiXCR, one entry per CDR3 protein. The table records 500,000 to 600,000 distinct CDR3 sequences, about two fifths of them present only once. Trimming removed 5 bases from V and 4 bases from J; junction bases left unmatched: 10. CDR3 length equals 15 residues. The sample is drawn from a study of Graves' ophthalmopathy and Graves' hyperthyroidism.

The sequenced sample was peripheral blood or thyroid tissue (not recorded which). The V and J genes are TRBV12-3 or TRBV12-4 and TRBJ2-7; 8 bases match TRBD1. The receptor was derived from an adult man with Graves' hyperthyroidism. For the CDR3, the DNA is TGTGCCAGCAGTCCAAGGGACAGGACACCGTACGAGCAGTACTTC. Amino acid sequence: CASSPRDRTPYEQYF.